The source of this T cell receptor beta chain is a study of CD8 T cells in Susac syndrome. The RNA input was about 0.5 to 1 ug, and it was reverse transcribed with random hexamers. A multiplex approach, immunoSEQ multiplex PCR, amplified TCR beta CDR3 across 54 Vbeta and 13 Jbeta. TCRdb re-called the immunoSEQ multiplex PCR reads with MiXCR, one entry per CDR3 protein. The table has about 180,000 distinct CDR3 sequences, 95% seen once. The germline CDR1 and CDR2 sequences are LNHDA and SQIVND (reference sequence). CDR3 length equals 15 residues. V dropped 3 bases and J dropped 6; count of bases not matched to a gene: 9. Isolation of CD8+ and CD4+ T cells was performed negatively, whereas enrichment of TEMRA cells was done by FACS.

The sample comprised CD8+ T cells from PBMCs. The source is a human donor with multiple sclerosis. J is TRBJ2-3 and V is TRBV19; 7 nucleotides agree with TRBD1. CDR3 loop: CASSILGGSGDTQYF. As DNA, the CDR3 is TGTGCCAGTAGTATTCTAGGGGGCTCTGGTGATACGCAGTATTTT.